Below are 10 T cell receptor beta chains sequenced from a single sample in a study of shared clonotypes between healthy human individuals. TCRdb's copy holds only in-frame clones and misses some; the assay was immunoSEQ multiplex PCR. The sample carries over a million clones, more than 75% recorded once. Material for sequencing was memory CD4+ T cells from PBMCs. Indicated subset: CD45RA-negative fraction. These receptors were collected from a young man in good health. Some clones in this sample may be carry-over from other donors' samples.

The chain employs TRBV28 and TRBJ2-5; 11 nucleotides match TRBD1. The ends lost 5 bases at V and 4 bases at J; junction bases unmatched: 9. Germline CDR1 and CDR2: MDHEN and SYDVKM. This CDR3 is 16 amino acids long. In DNA, the CDR3 is TGTGCCAGCAGTAGGACCGGGACAGGGGGGGGAGAGACCCAGTACTTC. Its protein is CASSRTGTGGGETQYF. The full variable domain, with the rest looked up from reference TRBV28 and TRBJ2-5, is DVKVTQSSRYLVKRTGEKVFLECVQDMDHENMFWYRQDPGLGLRLIYFSYDVKMKEKGDIPEGYSVSREKKERFSLILESASTNQTSMYLCASSRTGTGGGETQYFGPGTRLLVL.

The chain has TRBV28 and TRBJ1-5, with 8 bases fitting TRBD1. There are 14 residues in the CDR3. J lost 7 bases, V lost 5 bases, and 7 bases had no gene match. The V gene's germline CDR1 is MDHEN and CDR2 SYDVKM. The CDR3 loop is CASSSDRGGQPQHF. As DNA, the CDR3 is TGTGCCAGCAGTAGCGACAGGGGAGGGCAGCCCCAGCATTTT.

The gene calls are TRBV6-1 and TRBJ2-2; 7 bases line up with TRBD2. CDR3 size: 17 residues. V trimming: 3 bases; J trimming: 9 bases; junction bases outside the gene matches: 16. From germline, CDR1 is MNHNS and CDR2 SASEGT. The DNA for the CDR3 is TGTGCCAGCAGTGAGGCCCTTGGCTCTGGGGGGGGATGGGAGCTGTTTTTT. This translates into CASSEALGSGGGWELFF.

The CDR3: CASSHPGVRYEQYF. The CDR3 region has the DNA TGCGCCAGCAGCCACCCGGGCGTCAGATACGAGCAGTACTTC. The chain has TRBV4-1 and TRBJ2-7, with D uncertain. This CDR3 is 14 amino acids long. Germline V lookup: CDR1 MGHRA, CDR2 YSYEKL. V dropped 3 bases and J dropped 4 bases, with 13 bases sitting between them.

The CDR3, as DNA: TGTGCCAGCAGGGAGGTTGATTATAGCAATCAGCCCCAGCATTTT. This translates into CASREVDYSNQPQHF. This chain joins TRBV5-6 and TRBJ1-5; D not resolved. The CDR3 extends over 15 amino acids. Trimming removed 5 bases from V and 0 bases from J, with 12 bases in between. Germline V CDR1 and CDR2: SGHDT, YYEEEE.

The chain employs TRBV2 and TRBJ1-1; D ambiguous. V lost 8 bases to trimming and J lost 6 bases, with 10 bases between them. Germline assignment: CDR1 SNHLY and CDR2 FYNNEI. The CDR3 spans 11 residues. CDR3 DNA: TGTGCCAGCGGTTTGTCGGCTGAAGCTTTCTTT. As protein: CASGLSAEAFF.

The chain uses TRBV19 and TRBJ2-2; D might be TRBD2 (5 bases). V was clipped by 1 base and J by 4 bases, with 16 bases between them. Germline CDR1 LNHDA, CDR2 SQIVND (reference sequence). The CDR3 spans 17 residues. CDR3 DNA sequence: TGTGCCAGTAGTATAGGAGGGTCATTAGGGCGCACCGGGGAGCTGTTTTTT. The encoded protein is CASSIGGSLGRTGELFF.

This clone showed up just once. The rearrangement links TRBV5-1 to TRBJ2-7, with D possibly called TRBD1 or TRBD2 (5 bases each). The germline CDR1 and CDR2 sequences are SGHRS and YFSETQ. This CDR3 comprises 14 residues. The ends were cut back, 2 bases at V and 7 bases at J, with 16 bases in the middle. In DNA form, the CDR3 reads TGCGCCAGCAGCTTTAGGGACGGAAGGGAAGAGCAGTACTTC. Protein product: CASSFRDGREEQYF.

Here the CDR3 DNA reads TGCGCCAGCAGCCAAAGCAGTGTTTCTTTCAATCAGCCCCAGCATTTT. Residues: CASSQSSVSFNQPQHF. The V gene is TRBV4-1, the J gene TRBJ1-5; no clear D gene. Germline-derived CDR1 and CDR2 are MGHRA and YSYEKL. Trimming removed 2 bases from V and 3 bases from J, with 14 bases in between. The CDR3 has 16 residues.

This chain joins TRBV14 and TRBJ2-2; D may be TRBD2 (5 bases). CDR1 and CDR2 from the germline V gene are SGHDN and FVKESK. Trimming shortened V by 4 bases and J by 8 bases, and 17 bases separated the two germline ends. The CDR3 has 15 amino acids. CDR3 nucleotide sequence: TGTGCCAGCAGCCCCCTTATGGCGGGCCAAGGGGAGCTGTTTTTT. Its translation is CASSPLMAGQGELFF.